This TCR beta chain appears in the sequencing data of a study of cytomegalovirus exposure and HLA in healthy donors. Whole-study results and caveats: Some TCR beta chains (roughly 150 of them) were listed as cytomegalovirus-associated. Per a later analysis, 16,951 TCR beta sequences showed association with HLA alleles at 0.05 false discovery rate. There were some V segments, including TRBV6-2 and TRBV6-3, excluded as indistinguishable.

The study sampled nominally healthy donors, though unrecorded immune exposures were likely. CDR3 length: 12 amino acids. Trimming removed 4 bases from V and 4 bases from J, with 9 bases in between. From germline, CDR1 is SGHNT and CDR2 YYREEE (reference sequence). As concerns this clone: As yet, its antigen is unknown.

PCR involved 60 Vbeta and 13 Jbeta primers. Sequenced by immunoSEQ multiplex PCR; TCRdb stores in-frame clones only, minus some. The data contain roughly 180,000 clones, over 70% of them singletons. This rearrangement joins TRBV5-4 to TRBJ2-7; D is possibly TRBD1 (6 bases). This TCR derives from a woman aged 25 to 45 in good health and CMV-seropositive. Sequenced: PBMCs. The DNA for the CDR3 is TGTGCCAGCAGCATCGGACAGTACGAGCAGTACTTC. It specifies CASSIGQYEQYF.